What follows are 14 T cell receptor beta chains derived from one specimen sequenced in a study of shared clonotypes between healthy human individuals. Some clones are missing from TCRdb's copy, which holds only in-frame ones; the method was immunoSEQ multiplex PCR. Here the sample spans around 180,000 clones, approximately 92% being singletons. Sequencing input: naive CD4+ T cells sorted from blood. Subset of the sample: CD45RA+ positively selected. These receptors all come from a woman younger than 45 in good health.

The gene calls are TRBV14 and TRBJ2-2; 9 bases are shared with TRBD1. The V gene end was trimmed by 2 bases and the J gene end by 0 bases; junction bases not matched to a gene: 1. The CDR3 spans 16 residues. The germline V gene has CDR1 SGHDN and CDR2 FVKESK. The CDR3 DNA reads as TGTGCCAGCAGCCAAACAGGGGGCCCGAACACCGGGGAGCTGTTTTTT. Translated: CASSQTGGPNTGELFF.

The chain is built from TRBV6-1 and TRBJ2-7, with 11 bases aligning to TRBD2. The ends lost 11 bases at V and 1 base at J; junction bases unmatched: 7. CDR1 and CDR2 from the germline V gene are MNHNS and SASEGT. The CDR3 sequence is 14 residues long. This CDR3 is CAVLGTSGSYEQYF. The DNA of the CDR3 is TGTGCCGTCCTGGGGACTAGCGGTTCCTACGAGCAGTACTTC.

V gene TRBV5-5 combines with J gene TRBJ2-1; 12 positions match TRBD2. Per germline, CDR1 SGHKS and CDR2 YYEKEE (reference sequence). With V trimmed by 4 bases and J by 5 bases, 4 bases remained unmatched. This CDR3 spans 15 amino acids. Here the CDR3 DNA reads TGTGCCAGCAGCGGGGGACTAGCGGGCAACAATGAGCAGTTCTTC. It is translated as CASSGGLAGNNEQFF.

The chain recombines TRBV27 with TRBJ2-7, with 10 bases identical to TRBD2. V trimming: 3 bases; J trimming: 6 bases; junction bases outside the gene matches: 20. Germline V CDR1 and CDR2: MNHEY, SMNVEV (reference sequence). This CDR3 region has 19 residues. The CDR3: CASSLYKTSGPEGRGEQYF. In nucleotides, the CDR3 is TGTGCCAGCAGTTTGTATAAGACTAGCGGGCCCGAAGGGAGGGGCGAGCAGTACTTC.

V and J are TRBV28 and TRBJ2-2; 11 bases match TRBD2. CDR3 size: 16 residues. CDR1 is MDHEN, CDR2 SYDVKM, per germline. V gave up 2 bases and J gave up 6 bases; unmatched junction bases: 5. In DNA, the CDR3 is TGTGCCAGCAGTTTAGGGCTAGCGGGAGGCTCCGGGGAGCTGTTTTTT. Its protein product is CASSLGLAGGSGELFF.

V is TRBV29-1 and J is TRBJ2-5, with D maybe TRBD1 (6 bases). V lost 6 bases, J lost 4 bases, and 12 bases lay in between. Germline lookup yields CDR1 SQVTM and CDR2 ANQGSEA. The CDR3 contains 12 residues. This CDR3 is CSVITGLETQYF. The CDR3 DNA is TGCAGCGTGATAACAGGGTTAGAGACCCAGTACTTC.

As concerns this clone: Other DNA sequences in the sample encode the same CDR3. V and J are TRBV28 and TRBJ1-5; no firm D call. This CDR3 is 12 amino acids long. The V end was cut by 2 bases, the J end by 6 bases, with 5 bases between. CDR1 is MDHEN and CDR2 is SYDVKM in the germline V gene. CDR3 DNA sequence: TGTGCCAGCAGTTTAGGAGGTCAGCCCCAGCATTTT. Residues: CASSLGGQPQHF.

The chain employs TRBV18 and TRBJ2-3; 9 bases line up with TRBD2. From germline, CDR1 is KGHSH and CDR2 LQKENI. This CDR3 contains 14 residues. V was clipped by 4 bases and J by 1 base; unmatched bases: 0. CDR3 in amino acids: CASSRLAGTDTQYF. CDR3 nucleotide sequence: TGTGCCAGCTCACGACTAGCGGGCACAGATACGCAGTATTTT.

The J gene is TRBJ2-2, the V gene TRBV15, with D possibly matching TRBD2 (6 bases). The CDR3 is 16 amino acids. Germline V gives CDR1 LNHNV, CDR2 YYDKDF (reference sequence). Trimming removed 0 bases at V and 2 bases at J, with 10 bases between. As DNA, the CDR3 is TGTGCCACCAGCAGAGACATGGCGGGAAACACCGGGGAGCTGTTTTTT. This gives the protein CATSRDMAGNTGELFF.

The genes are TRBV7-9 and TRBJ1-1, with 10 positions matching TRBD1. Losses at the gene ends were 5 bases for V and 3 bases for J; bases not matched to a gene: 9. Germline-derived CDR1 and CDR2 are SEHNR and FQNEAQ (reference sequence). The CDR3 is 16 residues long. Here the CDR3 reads CASSTFGQGVYTEAFF. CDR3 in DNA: TGTGCCAGCAGCACCTTCGGACAGGGGGTTTACACTGAAGCTTTCTTT.

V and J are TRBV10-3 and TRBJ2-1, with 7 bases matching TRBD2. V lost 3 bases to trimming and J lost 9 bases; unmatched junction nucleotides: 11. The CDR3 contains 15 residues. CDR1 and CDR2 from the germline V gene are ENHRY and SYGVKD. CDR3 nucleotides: TGTGCCATCAGTGAAAATCGACTAGCCTTTAGTGAGCAGTTCTTC. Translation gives CAISENRLAFSEQFF.

This CDR3 reads CASSLERGRGYGYTF. The CDR3 nucleotides read TGTGCCAGCAGCTTGGAACGGGGGCGCGGCTATGGCTACACCTTC. The rearrangement uses TRBV7-8 and TRBJ1-2, with a weak D call TRBD1 (6 bases). Germline V CDR1 and CDR2: SGHVS, FQNEAQ. The V gene lost 3 bases and the J gene lost 4 bases, with 15 bases spanning the gap. This CDR3 spans 15 amino acids.

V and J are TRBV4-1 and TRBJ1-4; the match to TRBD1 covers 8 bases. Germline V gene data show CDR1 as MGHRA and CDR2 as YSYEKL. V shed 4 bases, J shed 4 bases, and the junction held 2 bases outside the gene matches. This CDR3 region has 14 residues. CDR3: CASSPGQVNEKLFF. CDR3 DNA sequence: TGCGCCAGCAGCCCGGGACAGGTTAATGAAAAACTGTTTTTT.

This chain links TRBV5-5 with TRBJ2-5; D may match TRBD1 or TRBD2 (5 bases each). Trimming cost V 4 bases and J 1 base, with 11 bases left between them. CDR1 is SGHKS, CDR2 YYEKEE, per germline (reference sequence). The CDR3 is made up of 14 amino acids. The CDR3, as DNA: TGTGCCAGCAGCCTGGTAGGGACCCAAGAGACCCAGTACTTC. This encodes CASSLVGTQETQYF.